This T cell receptor (beta chain) was retrieved from a study of shared clonotypes between healthy human individuals. CDR1 and CDR2 from the germline V gene are LNHNV and YYDKDF (reference sequence). The CDR3 has 14 residues. V lost 8 bases and J 4 bases, leaving 15 bases between the germline ends. Study-wide points: Sequencing of the sorted subsets was shown by rarefaction to be incomplete despite large depth.

TCRdb keeps only in-frame clones here, not all; method: immunoSEQ multiplex PCR. The table records around 750,000 clones, less than 85% of them present only once. On this clone itself: Its target is unknown.

The receptor was isolated from a woman aged 25 to 39 in good health. V and J are TRBV15 and TRBJ2-1; D perhaps matches TRBD2 (6 bases). Sequencing was carried out using memory CD4+ T cells sorted from blood. Subset in this sample: CD45RA-negative fraction. CDR3 protein: CATRGAEEYNEQFF. The CDR3 bases are TGTGCCACCCGCGGGGCAGAAGAGTACAATGAGCAGTTCTTC.